The present TCR beta chain was sequenced within a study of T cell repertoires in cytomegalovirus infection. Study-level information: In public TCR beta signatures, there were indications of both CMV infection and matching HLA type.

V lost 3 bases and J 5 bases, leaving 23 bases between the germline ends. Germline V gene lookup returns CDR1 MDHEN and CDR2 SYDVKM. The CDR3 consists of 18 residues. Via MiXCR, TCRdb re-called the reads, giving one row per CDR3 protein. This table holds about 310,000 distinct CDR3 sequences, 9.6% found once. This clonotype was found a few times. As yet, its antigen is unknown. Findings and caveats of the study: Dominating the ex vivo response were TCR beta clonotypes that were CMV-specific and HLA-C-restricted.

Sample: PBMCs. The chain recombines TRBV28 with TRBJ2-1, with TRBD2 as a possible D gene (6 bases). The sequence was obtained from a human donor in good health (CMV status not recorded). Some clones in this sample may be carry-over from other donors' samples. This chain's CDR3 is CASSLGLGSGDKNNEQFF. The CDR3 DNA reads as TGTGCCAGCAGTTTGGGGTTAGGTTCGGGGGATAAAAACAATGAGCAGTTCTTC.